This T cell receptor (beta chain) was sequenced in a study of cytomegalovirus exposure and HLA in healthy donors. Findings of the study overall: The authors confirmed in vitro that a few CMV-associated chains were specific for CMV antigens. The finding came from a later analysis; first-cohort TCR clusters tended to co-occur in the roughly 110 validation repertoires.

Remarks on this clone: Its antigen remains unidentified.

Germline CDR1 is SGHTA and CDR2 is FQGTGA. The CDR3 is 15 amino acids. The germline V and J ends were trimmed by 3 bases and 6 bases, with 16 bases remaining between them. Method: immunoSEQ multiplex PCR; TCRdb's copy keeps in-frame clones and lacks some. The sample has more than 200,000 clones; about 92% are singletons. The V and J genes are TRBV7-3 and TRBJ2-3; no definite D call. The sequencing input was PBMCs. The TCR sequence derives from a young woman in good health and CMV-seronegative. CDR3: CASSLGAKVLDTQYF. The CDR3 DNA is TGTGCCAGCAGCTTGGGCGCTAAAGTTCTGGATACGCAGTATTTT.